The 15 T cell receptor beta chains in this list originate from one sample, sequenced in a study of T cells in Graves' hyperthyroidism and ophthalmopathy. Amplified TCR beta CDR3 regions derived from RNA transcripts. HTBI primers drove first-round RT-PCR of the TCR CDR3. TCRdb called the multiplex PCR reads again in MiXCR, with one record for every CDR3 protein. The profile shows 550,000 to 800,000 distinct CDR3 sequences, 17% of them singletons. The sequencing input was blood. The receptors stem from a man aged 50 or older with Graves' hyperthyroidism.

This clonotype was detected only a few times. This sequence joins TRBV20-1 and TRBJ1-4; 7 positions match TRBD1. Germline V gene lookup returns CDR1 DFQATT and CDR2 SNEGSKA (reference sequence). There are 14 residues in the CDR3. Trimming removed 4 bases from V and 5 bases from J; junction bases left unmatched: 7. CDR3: CSAIRGLGNEKLFF. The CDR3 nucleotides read TGCAGTGCTATAAGGGGGCTAGGAAATGAAAAACTGTTTTTT.

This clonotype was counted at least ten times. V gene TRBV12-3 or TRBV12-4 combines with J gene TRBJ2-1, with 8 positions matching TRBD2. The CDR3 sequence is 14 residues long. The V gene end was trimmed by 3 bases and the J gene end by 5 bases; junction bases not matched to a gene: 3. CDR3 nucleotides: TGTGCCAGCAGTTTTACTAGCGGAAACAATGAGCAGTTCTTC. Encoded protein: CASSFTSGNNEQFF.

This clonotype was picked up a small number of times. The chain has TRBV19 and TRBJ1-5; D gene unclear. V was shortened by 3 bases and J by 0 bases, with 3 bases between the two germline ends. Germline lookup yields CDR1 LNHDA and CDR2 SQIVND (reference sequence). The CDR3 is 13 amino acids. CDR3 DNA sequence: TGTGCCAGTAGTATCACTAGCAATCAGCCCCAGCATTTT. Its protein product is CASSITSNQPQHF.

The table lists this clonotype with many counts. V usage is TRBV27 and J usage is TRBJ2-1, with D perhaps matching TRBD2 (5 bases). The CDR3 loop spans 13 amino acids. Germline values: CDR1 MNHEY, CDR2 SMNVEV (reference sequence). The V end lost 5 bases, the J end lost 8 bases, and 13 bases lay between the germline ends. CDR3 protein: CASSPPLAYEQFF. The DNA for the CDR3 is TGTGCCAGCAGTCCCCCCCTAGCCTATGAGCAGTTCTTC.

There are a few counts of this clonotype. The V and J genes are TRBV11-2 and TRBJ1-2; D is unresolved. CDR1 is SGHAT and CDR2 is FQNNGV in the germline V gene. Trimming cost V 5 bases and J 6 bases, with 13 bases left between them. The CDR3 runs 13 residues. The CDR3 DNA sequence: TGTGCCAGCAGCCAGTTGTTGATCGATGGCTACACCTTC. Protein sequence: CASSQLLIDGYTF.

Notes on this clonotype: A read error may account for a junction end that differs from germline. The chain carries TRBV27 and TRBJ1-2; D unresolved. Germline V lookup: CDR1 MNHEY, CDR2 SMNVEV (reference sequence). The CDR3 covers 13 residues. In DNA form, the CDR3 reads TGTGCCAGCAGTTTATCGCTGAGTCATGGTTACACCTTC. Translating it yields CASSLSLSHGYTF.

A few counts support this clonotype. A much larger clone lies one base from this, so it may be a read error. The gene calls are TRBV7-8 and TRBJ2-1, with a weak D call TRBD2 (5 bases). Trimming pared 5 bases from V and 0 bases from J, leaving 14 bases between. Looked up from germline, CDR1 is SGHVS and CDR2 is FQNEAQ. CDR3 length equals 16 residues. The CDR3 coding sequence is TGTGCCAGCAGCGCTCTCGGGGTGGGCTCCTACAATGAGCAGTTCTTC. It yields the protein CASSALGVGSYNEQFF.

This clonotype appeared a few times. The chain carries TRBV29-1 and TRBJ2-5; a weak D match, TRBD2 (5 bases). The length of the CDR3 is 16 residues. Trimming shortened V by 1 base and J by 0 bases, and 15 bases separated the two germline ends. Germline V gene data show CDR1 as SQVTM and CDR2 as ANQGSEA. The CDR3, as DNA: TGCAGCGTTGAAGTTGTGGACTGGAGGTACCAAGAGACCCAGTACTTC. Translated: CSVEVVDWRYQETQYF.

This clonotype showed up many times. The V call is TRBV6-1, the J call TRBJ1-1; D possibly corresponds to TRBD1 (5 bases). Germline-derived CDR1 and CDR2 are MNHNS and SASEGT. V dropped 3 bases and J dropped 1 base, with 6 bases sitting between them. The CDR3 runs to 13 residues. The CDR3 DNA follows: TGTGCCAGCAGTGATGGACAGAACACTGAAGCTTTCTTT. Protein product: CASSDGQNTEAFF.

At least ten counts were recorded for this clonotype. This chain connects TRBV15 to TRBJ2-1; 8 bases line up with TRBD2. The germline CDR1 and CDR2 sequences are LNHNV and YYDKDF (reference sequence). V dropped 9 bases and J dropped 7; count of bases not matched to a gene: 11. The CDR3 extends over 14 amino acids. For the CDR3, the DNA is TGTGCCACATCGGGGGGGCGGGAGAAAAATGAGCAGTTCTTC. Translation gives CATSGGREKNEQFF.

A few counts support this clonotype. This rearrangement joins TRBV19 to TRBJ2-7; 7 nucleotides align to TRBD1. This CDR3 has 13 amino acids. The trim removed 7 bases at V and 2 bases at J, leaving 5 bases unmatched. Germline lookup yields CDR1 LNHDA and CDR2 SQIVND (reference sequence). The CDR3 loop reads CASTSGTAYEQYF. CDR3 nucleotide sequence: TGTGCCAGTACCTCCGGGACAGCCTACGAGCAGTACTTC.

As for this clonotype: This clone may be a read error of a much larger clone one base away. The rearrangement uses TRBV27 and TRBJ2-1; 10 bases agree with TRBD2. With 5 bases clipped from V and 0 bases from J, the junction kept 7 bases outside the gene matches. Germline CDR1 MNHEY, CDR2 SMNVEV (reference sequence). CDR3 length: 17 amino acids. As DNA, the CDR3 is TGTGCCAGCAGTCTCCTCTCTAGCGGGAGCTCCTACAATGAGCAGTTCTTC. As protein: CASSLLSSGSSYNEQFF.

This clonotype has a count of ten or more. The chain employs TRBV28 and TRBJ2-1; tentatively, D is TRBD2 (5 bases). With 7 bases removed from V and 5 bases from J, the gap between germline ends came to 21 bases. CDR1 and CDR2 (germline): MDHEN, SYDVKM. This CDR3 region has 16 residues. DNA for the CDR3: TGTGCCAGCAACCAGCGGACGGGCGCAACAAACAATGAGCAGTTCTTC. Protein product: CASNQRTGATNNEQFF. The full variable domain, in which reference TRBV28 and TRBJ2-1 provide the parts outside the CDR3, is DVKVTQSSRYLVKRTGEKVFLECVQDMDHENMFWYRQDPGLGLRLIYFSYDVKMKEKGDIPEGYSVSREKKERFSLILESASTNQTSMYLCASNQRTGATNNEQFFGPGTRLTVL.

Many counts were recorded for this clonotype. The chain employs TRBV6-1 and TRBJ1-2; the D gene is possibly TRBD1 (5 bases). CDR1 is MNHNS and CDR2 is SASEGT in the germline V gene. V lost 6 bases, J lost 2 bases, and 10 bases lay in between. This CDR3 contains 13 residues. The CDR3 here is CASSETVNYGYTF. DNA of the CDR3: TGTGCCAGCAGCGAGACAGTAAACTATGGCTACACCTTC.

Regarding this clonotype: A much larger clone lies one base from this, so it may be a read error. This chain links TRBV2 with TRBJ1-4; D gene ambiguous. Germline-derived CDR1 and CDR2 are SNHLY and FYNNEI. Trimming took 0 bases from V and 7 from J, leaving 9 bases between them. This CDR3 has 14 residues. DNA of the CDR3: TGTGCCAGCAGTGAAGCGGCAAGGACTGAAAAACTGTTTTTT. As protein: CASSEAARTEKLFF.